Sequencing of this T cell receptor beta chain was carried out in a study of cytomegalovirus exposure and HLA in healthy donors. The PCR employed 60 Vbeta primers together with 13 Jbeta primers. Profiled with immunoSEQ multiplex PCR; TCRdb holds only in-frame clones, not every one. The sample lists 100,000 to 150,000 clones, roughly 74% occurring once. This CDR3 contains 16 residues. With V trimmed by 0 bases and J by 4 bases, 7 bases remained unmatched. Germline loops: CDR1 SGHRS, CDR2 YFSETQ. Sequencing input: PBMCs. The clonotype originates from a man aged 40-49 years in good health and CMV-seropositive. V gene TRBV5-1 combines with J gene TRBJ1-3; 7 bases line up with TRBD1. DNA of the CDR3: TGCGCCAGCAGCTTGGGGCCAGGGGGAAAGGGAAACACCATATATTTT. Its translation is CASSLGPGGKGNTIYF.